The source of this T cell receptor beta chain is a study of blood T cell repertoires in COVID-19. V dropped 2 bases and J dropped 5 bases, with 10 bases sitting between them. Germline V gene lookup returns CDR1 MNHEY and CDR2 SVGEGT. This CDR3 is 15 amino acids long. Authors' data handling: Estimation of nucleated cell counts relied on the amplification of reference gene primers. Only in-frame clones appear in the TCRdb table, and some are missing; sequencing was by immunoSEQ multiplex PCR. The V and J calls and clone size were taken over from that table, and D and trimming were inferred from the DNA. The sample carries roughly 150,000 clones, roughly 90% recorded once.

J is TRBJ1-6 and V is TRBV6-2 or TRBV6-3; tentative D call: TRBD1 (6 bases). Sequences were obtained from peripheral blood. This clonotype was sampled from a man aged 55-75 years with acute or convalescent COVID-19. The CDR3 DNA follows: TGTGCCAGCAGTTACGGCGGACAGAATAATTCACCCCTCCACTTT. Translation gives CASSYGGQNNSPLHF.